This paragraph reports one T cell receptor (beta chain). Its antigen remains unidentified. Per-base qualities were not stored, and no clone one base away is much larger. This specimen comes from a study of T-cell reconstitution after alpha-beta-depleted transplantation in children (dated by TCRdb to the mid-2010s). Regarding the study in general: The study quantitatively tracked T-cell immune reconstitution after TCRalphabeta/CD19-depleted allogeneic hematopoietic cell transplantation in children using TCR repertoire profiling. Broad study findings and their caveats: The high TCRbeta diversity at day 60 in some patients was ascribed to recipient T cells and intrathymic progenitors that had survived conditioning. The frequencies of hyperexpanded clones fell over the following months, and after one year, T-cell counts and TCRbeta diversity were mostly attributed to newly produced T cells. The apparently early alphabetaT-cell count recovery about two months after transplant was reportedly dependent on only several hundred rapidly expanded clones derived from non-depleted graft cells.

At the junction V is shortened by 0 bases and J by 7 bases, with 25 bases in between. CDR1 LGHNA and CDR2 YNFKEQ were looked up in the germline V gene. The CDR3 contains 18 residues, cysteine and phenylalanine counted. This entry keeps only the CDR3 DNA: 54 bases, framed from base 1. The treatment or condition label here, explained by the study, means: allogeneic hematopoietic cell transplantation with graft depleted of TCRalphabeta T cells and CD19 B cells. The transplant recipients were children given TCRalphabeta/CD19-depleted allogeneic hematopoietic cell grafts. The library came from PCR. Sequencing used an Illumina HiSeq 2500. Molecular barcoding was employed in the preparation of TCR libraries, with unique molecular identifiers being used to normalize TCRbeta repertoire quantification. TCRdb's own reprocessing of the public reads used fastp at Q25 and MiXCR and kept productive beta chains. Each record represents a unique CDR3 protein, reported with the most common genes and DNA among its rows. For this sample there are about 240,000 distinct CDR3 sequences; 25% appear just once. Of the sample, roughly 2.5% is held by the ten largest clones.

The material was PBMCs, obtained before TCRalphabeta/CD19-depleted stem cell transplant. Recombination joined TRBV4-2 with TRBJ2-7; the D gene is perhaps TRBD2, on 6 matching bases. This TCR derives from a girl under 10 years old with Fanconi anemia, due to receive a stem cell transplant. CDR3 loop: CASSQDALSSDLLGEQYF. The bases read TGTGCCAGCAGCCAAGATGCGTTGTCTAGCGATCTCCTTGGGGAGCAGTACTTC.